Each of the 27 T cell receptor beta chains below was sequenced from the same sample in a study of cytomegalovirus exposure and HLA in healthy donors. Researchers ran the PCR with 60 Vbeta and 13 Jbeta primers. The method was immunoSEQ multiplex PCR; TCRdb's version includes in-frame clones alone and lacks a portion of them. The profile shows about 170,000 clones, around 80% of them singletons. Input material: PBMCs. The source of these receptors is a woman aged 18 to 35 in good health and CMV-seronegative.

This chain uses TRBV10-3 with TRBJ2-7; 10 nucleotides match TRBD2. The trim removed 6 bases at V and 4 bases at J, leaving 9 bases unmatched. The germline V gene encodes CDR1 ENHRY and CDR2 SYGVKD. This CDR3 spans 15 amino acids. CDR3: CAIRSEREGLYEQYF. The CDR3 DNA reads TGTGCCATCAGAAGTGAGCGGGAGGGCCTATACGAGCAGTACTTC.

The CDR3 DNA sequence: TGTGCCAGCAGCTTCGTTCGGGGGGCTAATGAAAAACTGTTTTTT. It specifies CASSFVRGANEKLFF. This chain connects TRBV11-2 to TRBJ1-4; possible D gene TRBD1, 5 bases. CDR1 and CDR2 from the germline V gene are SGHAT and FQNNGV. CDR3 length: 15 residues. With 3 bases removed from V and 3 bases from J, the gap between germline ends came to 11 bases.

This sequence joins TRBV18 and TRBJ2-7; 9 bases match TRBD1. Germline V lookup: CDR1 KGHSH, CDR2 LQKENI. This CDR3 has 14 amino acids. Trimming took 3 bases from V and 4 from J; bases not matched to a gene: 4. The CDR3 reads CASSPPGQGYEQYF. For the CDR3, the DNA is TGTGCCAGCTCACCTCCGGGACAGGGATACGAGCAGTACTTC.

This clone occurred a few times. The chain carries TRBV2 and TRBJ1-2, with D unresolved. V lost 11 bases and J lost 8, with 15 bases in between. The CDR3 sequence is 11 residues long. The germline V gene encodes CDR1 SNHLY and CDR2 FYNNEI. The CDR3 loop reads CAGGIETGYTF. CDR3 sequence (DNA): TGTGCCGGAGGAATTGAGACGGGCTACACCTTC. Looking up the rest from reference TRBV2 and TRBJ1-2 gives the full variable domain: EPEVTQTPSHQVTQMGQEVILRCVPISNHLYFYWYRQILGQKVEFLVSFYNNEISEKSEIFDDQFSVERPDGSNFTLKIRSTKLEDSAMYFCAGGIETGYTFGSGTRLTVV.

The rearrangement uses TRBV6-5 and TRBJ2-7, with 9 positions matching TRBD1. The CDR3 extends over 16 amino acids. Germline trimming cut 0 bases from V and 5 bases from J; bases unmatched to any gene: 8. Germline V gives CDR1 MNHEY, CDR2 SVGAGI. The CDR3 DNA reads TGTGCCAGCAGTTACTCGAAGGGACAGGGTTTCAACGAGCAGTACTTC. Translated, it gives CASSYSKGQGFNEQYF.

This clone was counted only a few times. The chain recombines TRBV11-2 with TRBJ2-7; D gene uncertain. The germline V and J ends were trimmed by 2 bases and 0 bases, with 8 bases remaining between them. In germline, CDR1 is SGHAT, CDR2 FQNNGV. The CDR3 totals 14 residues. The CDR3 DNA follows: TGTGCCAGCAGCTTATCGGTGAGCTCCTACGAGCAGTACTTC. Translated: CASSLSVSSYEQYF.

This chain uses TRBV4-1 with TRBJ2-5, with 11 bases lining up with TRBD1. The DNA matches TRBJ2-7 better at its end, which makes the J call doubtful. From germline, CDR1 is MGHRA and CDR2 YSYEKL. This CDR3 region has 15 residues. CDR3 in amino acids: CASSQPGQGVYEQYF. In DNA, the CDR3 is TGCGCCAGCAGCCAGCCGGGACAGGGGGTATACGAGCAGTACTTC.

The chain employs TRBV28 and TRBJ2-1; 9 bases agree with TRBD2. Unmatched junction bases numbered 11, after V lost 6 bases and J lost 8 bases. CDR1 and CDR2 from the germline V gene are MDHEN and SYDVKM. The CDR3 is 15 amino acids. In DNA, the CDR3 is TGTGCCAGCAGACAAGCCGGGACTAGCTTCGATGAGCAGTTCTTC. Its protein product is CASRQAGTSFDEQFF.

The J gene is TRBJ2-7, the V gene TRBV14, with 12 bases matching TRBD2. The V and J ends lost 3 bases and 6 bases, in that order; junction bases with no gene match: 3. Germline V gives CDR1 SGHDN, CDR2 FVKESK. The CDR3 extends over 14 amino acids. The CDR3 loop reads CASSHELAGGEQYF. The CDR3 region has the DNA TGTGCCAGCAGCCATGAACTAGCGGGAGGCGAGCAGTACTTC.

The chain carries TRBV28 and TRBJ2-7, with 12 bases fitting TRBD2. The CDR3 is made up of 15 amino acids. V lost 7 bases and J lost 6; bases outside the gene matches: 10. Germline V gives CDR1 MDHEN, CDR2 SYDVKM. The chain's CDR3 is CASTLGTSGRREQYF. As DNA, the CDR3 is TGTGCCAGCACCCTGGGGACTAGCGGGCGTCGCGAGCAGTACTTC.

The rearrangement links TRBV14 to TRBJ2-2, with D perhaps matching TRBD2 (6 bases). Trimming pared 1 base from V and 3 bases from J, leaving 15 bases between. The CDR3 covers 17 residues. Per the germline V gene, CDR1 is SGHDN and CDR2 is FVKESK. Here the CDR3 reads CASSQVGRSLYTGELFF. The DNA of the CDR3 is TGTGCCAGCAGCCAAGTTGGGAGGAGCCTTTACACCGGGGAGCTGTTTTTT.

This chain connects TRBV15 to TRBJ2-3; D remains unclear. Trimming pared 4 bases from V and 4 bases from J, leaving 15 bases between. This CDR3 contains 15 residues. The germline V gene has CDR1 LNHNV and CDR2 YYDKDF (reference sequence). CDR3 in amino acids: CATSKVWAASDTQYF. The CDR3 bases are TGTGCCACCAGCAAAGTCTGGGCAGCTTCAGATACGCAGTATTTT. Complete variable domain (other parts from reference TRBV15 and TRBJ2-3): DAMVIQNPRYQVTQFGKPVTLSCSQTLNHNVMYWYQQKSSQAPKLLFHYYDKDFNNEADTPDNFQSRRPNTSFCFLDIRSPGLGDTAMYLCATSKVWAASDTQYFGPGTRLTVL.

The chain joins TRBV5-1 to TRBJ2-3; TRBD1 aligns across 11 bases. J lost 6 bases, V lost 6 bases, and 9 bases had no gene match. CDR3 size: 15 residues. Germline values: CDR1 SGHRS, CDR2 YFSETQ. The CDR3 is CASTQTGTGGDTQYF. The CDR3 DNA follows: TGCGCCAGCACCCAAACCGGGACAGGGGGGGATACGCAGTATTTT.

With respect to this clone: Germline and junction disagree at one end, which may indicate a read error. The V call is TRBV7-9, the J call TRBJ2-1, with TRBD2 as a possible D gene (7 bases). CDR1 and CDR2 (germline): SEHNR, FQNEAQ (reference sequence). The CDR3 consists of 13 residues. The CDR3 reads CSSGGGPYNEQFF. As DNA, the CDR3 is TGTTCCAGCGGCGGGGGCCCCTACAATGAGCAGTTCTTC.

This clone was detected once. The chain recombines TRBV30 with TRBJ1-5, with 7 bases that match TRBD1. Germline V gene lookup returns CDR1 GTSNPN and CDR2 SVGIG (reference sequence). The CDR3 consists of 14 residues. Losses at the gene ends were 5 bases for V and 1 base for J; bases not matched to a gene: 5. For the CDR3, the DNA is TGTGCCTGGGACAGGGAATACAGCAATCAGCCCCAGCATTTT. Amino acid sequence: CAWDREYSNQPQHF. Full variable domain (remainder filled in from reference TRBV30 and TRBJ1-5): SQTIHQWPATLVQPVGSPLSLECTVEGTSNPNLYWYRQAAGRGLQLLFYSVGIGQISSEVPQNLSASRPQDRQFILSSKKLLLSDSGFYLCAWDREYSNQPQHFGDGTRLSIL.

This clone has only one observation. The rearrangement uses TRBV5-1 and TRBJ2-7; the match to TRBD1 covers 7 bases. The CDR3 has 13 amino acids. Germline V gene sequence: CDR1 SGHRS, CDR2 YFSETQ. The V gene end was trimmed by 2 bases and the J gene end by 6 bases; junction bases not matched to a gene: 5. CDR3 residues: CASSFDGTVEQYF. The CDR3 nucleotides read TGCGCCAGCAGCTTCGACGGGACAGTCGAGCAGTACTTC.

The CDR3 DNA reads as TGTGCCAGCAGCTTACGACAGGATACCTACGAGCAGTACTTC. It codes for CASSLRQDTYEQYF. The chain recombines TRBV7-9 with TRBJ2-5; D is possibly TRBD1 (6 bases). The J call may be incorrect, as the DNA end agrees better with TRBJ2-7. The CDR3 extends over 14 amino acids. Germline CDR1 reads SEHNR; CDR2 reads FQNEAQ (reference sequence).

The chain carries TRBV15 and TRBJ2-6, with D unresolved. The length of the CDR3 is 18 residues. Between the trimmed V and J ends, which lost 4 bases and 0 bases, there was a span of 16 bases. Germline V lookup: CDR1 LNHNV, CDR2 YYDKDF (reference sequence). CDR3 region: CATSNLDNSLSGANVLTF. The CDR3 DNA sequence: TGTGCCACCAGCAACCTAGATAACTCGCTCTCTGGGGCCAACGTCCTGACTTTC. The complete variable domain, with remaining parts taken from reference TRBV15 and TRBJ2-6, reads DAMVIQNPRYQVTQFGKPVTLSCSQTLNHNVMYWYQQKSSQAPKLLFHYYDKDFNNEADTPDNFQSRRPNTSFCFLDIRSPGLGDTAMYLCATSNLDNSLSGANVLTFGAGSRLTVL.

This clone has only one observation. The chain links TRBV5-4 to TRBJ2-2; a possible D gene is TRBD2 (5 bases). The CDR3 has 15 amino acids. Germline CDR1 is SGHNT and CDR2 is YYREEE (reference sequence). V was trimmed by 0 bases and J by 4 bases, leaving 10 bases between them. The DNA for the CDR3 is TGTGCCAGCAGCTTGGGAGGGATAAGCACCGGGGAGCTGTTTTTT. Protein: CASSLGGISTGELFF. The full variable domain, its missing parts supplied by reference TRBV5-4 and TRBJ2-2, is ETGVTQSPTHLIKTRGQQVTLRCSSQSGHNTVSWYQQALGQGPQFIFQYYREEENGRGNFPPRFSGLQFPNYSSELNVNALELDDSALYLCASSLGGISTGELFFGEGSRLTVL.

The chain recombines TRBV27 with TRBJ2-1; a weak D match, TRBD1 (5 bases). Trimming shortened V by 5 bases and J by 4 bases, and 24 bases separated the two germline ends. CDR3 size: 18 residues. Germline CDR1 reads MNHEY; CDR2 reads SMNVEV (reference sequence). CDR3 DNA: TGTGCCAGCAGTACTTCCTCCTTTGGGGCGATCCCATACAATGAGCAGTTCTTC. It translates to CASSTSSFGAIPYNEQFF.

This sequence joins TRBV30 and TRBJ1-2; a weak D match, TRBD1 (5 bases). V was pared by 1 base and J by 2 bases, with 11 bases between. The CDR3 runs 14 residues. The germline gives CDR1 GTSNPN, CDR2 SVGIG (reference sequence). Written as DNA, the CDR3 is TGTGCCTGGAGTGCCTCAGGGAGGAACTATGGCTACACCTTC. Residues: CAWSASGRNYGYTF.

In the case of this clone: Other DNA sequences in this sample translate to the same CDR3. The V gene is TRBV28, the J gene TRBJ1-5; 10 bases agree with TRBD1. Germline loops: CDR1 MDHEN, CDR2 SYDVKM. J was trimmed by 4 bases and V by 6 bases; bases with no gene match: 6. The CDR3 is 15 amino acids. The CDR3 loop reads CASSLRQGANQPQHF. As DNA, the CDR3 is TGTGCCAGCAGCCTACGACAGGGGGCGAATCAGCCCCAGCATTTT.

The chain has TRBV2 and TRBJ2-5; 7 bases line up with TRBD2. Germline V gives CDR1 SNHLY, CDR2 FYNNEI. The V segment lost 4 bases and the J segment 9 bases; nucleotides outside the gene matches: 11. This CDR3 contains 14 residues. The CDR3 protein is CASSGEFFSGAQYF. The CDR3 DNA reads TGTGCCAGCAGTGGGGAGTTCTTCAGCGGGGCCCAGTACTTC.

This chain uses TRBV5-4 with TRBJ2-3, with TRBD2 as a possible D gene (6 bases). Deletions cut 3 bases from V and 1 base from J, with 9 bases between. The CDR3 runs 14 residues. CDR1 is SGHNT and CDR2 is YYREEE in the germline V gene (reference sequence). CDR3 in amino acids: CASSSGSGTDTQYF. As DNA, the CDR3 is TGTGCCAGCAGCTCCGGGAGCGGCACAGATACGCAGTATTTT. The entire variable domain, with the rest obtained from reference TRBV5-4 and TRBJ2-3, is as follows: ETGVTQSPTHLIKTRGQQVTLRCSSQSGHNTVSWYQQALGQGPQFIFQYYREEENGRGNFPPRFSGLQFPNYSSELNVNALELDDSALYLCASSSGSGTDTQYFGPGTRLTVL.

The chain has TRBV7-8 and TRBJ2-3; 9 bases are a match to TRBD1. CDR1 and CDR2 from the germline V gene are SGHVS and FQNEAQ. The CDR3 has 14 amino acids. The J segment lost 10 bases and the V segment lost 5 bases, leaving 10 bases of the junction unmatched. The CDR3 protein is CASSPRQGDWAQYF. The CDR3 DNA sequence: TGTGCCAGCAGCCCTCGACAGGGGGATTGGGCGCAGTATTTT. Together with reference TRBV7-8 and TRBJ2-3, the CDR3 gives the full variable domain: GAGVSQSPRYKVAKRGQDVALRCDPISGHVSLFWYQQALGQGPEFLTYFQNEAQLDKSGLPSDRFFAERPEGSVSTLKIQRTQQEDSAVYLCASSPRQGDWAQYFGPGTRLTVL.

The gene calls are TRBV28 and TRBJ2-7; TRBD1 matches at 8 bases. The ends lost 1 base at V and 2 bases at J; junction bases unmatched: 1. CDR3 length: 14 amino acids. Looked up from germline, CDR1 is MDHEN and CDR2 is SYDVKM. The CDR3 region has the DNA TGTGCCAGCAGTTTATCGGGACAGGCCTACGAGCAGTACTTC. This gives the protein CASSLSGQAYEQYF.

The chain joins TRBV5-6 to TRBJ2-3, with D unresolved. The CDR3 is 13 amino acids. Trimming removed 2 bases from V and 4 bases from J, with 8 bases in between. Germline CDR1 and CDR2: SGHDT and YYEEEE. CDR3 coding DNA: TGTGCCAGCAGCTTTCCGACATCAGATACGCAGTATTTT. Amino acid sequence: CASSFPTSDTQYF.